This T cell receptor beta chain originates from a study of cytomegalovirus exposure and HLA in healthy donors. Donors were nominally healthy when sampled, though unrecorded immune exposures were likely. Primers for the PCR totalled 60 Vbeta and 13 Jbeta. Assay: immunoSEQ multiplex PCR; the TCRdb copy retains only in-frame clones and omits some. The sample includes approximately 140,000 clones, roughly four fifths of them seen just once. The V gene lost 6 bases and the J gene lost 3 bases, with 9 bases spanning the gap. The CDR3 consists of 13 residues. Per the germline V gene, CDR1 is LNHDA and CDR2 is SQIVND (reference sequence).

The sequence came from a middle-aged man in good health and CMV-seropositive. The J gene is TRBJ1-5, the V gene TRBV19; tentative D call: TRBD1 (5 bases). Sequencing input: PBMCs. CDR3 sequence: CASSPGLNQPQHF. The CDR3 DNA follows: TGTGCCAGTAGCCCGGGACTCAATCAGCCCCAGCATTTT.